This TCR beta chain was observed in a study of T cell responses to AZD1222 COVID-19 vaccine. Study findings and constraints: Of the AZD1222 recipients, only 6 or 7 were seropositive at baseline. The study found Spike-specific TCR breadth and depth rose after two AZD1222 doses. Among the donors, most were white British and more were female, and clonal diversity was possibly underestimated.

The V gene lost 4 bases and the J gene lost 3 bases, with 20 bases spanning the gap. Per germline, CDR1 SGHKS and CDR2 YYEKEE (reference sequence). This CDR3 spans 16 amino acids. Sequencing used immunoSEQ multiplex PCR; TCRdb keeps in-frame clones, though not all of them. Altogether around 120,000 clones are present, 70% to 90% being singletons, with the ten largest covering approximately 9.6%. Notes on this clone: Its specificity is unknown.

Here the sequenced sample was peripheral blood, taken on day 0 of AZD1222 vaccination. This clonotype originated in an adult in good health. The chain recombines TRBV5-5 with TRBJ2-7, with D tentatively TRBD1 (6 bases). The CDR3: CASSVSSGQLNYEQYF. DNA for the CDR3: TGTGCCAGCAGCGTTTCCTCGGGACAACTAAACTACGAGCAGTACTTC.